This T cell receptor beta chain stems from a study of blood T cell repertoires in COVID-19 (dated by TCRdb to about 2020). About the study as a whole: Samples covering the acute and convalescent phases of COVID-19 were provided by collaborators in the United States, Italy and Spain. The prospective study material was composed of cDNA or gDNA derived from T cells, B-cell-depleted T cells, or PBMCs. The dataset comprised deeply sampled blood TCRbeta repertoires from subjects exposed to, actively infected with, or recovered from COVID-19. The repertoires were made available in a free public database intended to serve as a resource for research on the immune response to SARS-CoV-2. The samples were drawn from the first 160 participants of the ongoing ImmuneRACE study and from 950 to 1,500 subjects provided by 6 global collaborators. The sample metadata nearly always contained a de-identified subject ID, COVID-19 status, age in years and sex. Where HLA class I and class II types were available, the types were taken from metadata supplied by the sample provider, not from assay-based typing. The paper as a whole reports these results and caveats: How much clinical and demographic metadata was included differed by source and by participant, and the metadata was provided uncurated.

About this clone: Its antigen target is currently unknown. No base-level quality is on record; no much larger clone is a single base apart.

CDR1 is given as LNHDA and CDR2 as SQIVND, both from the germline V gene (reference sequence). The CDR3 covers 14 residues, taking in both the cysteine and the phenylalanine. Only CDR3 DNA is held: 42 bases, read in frame from base 1. V is pruned by 5 bases and J by 6 bases, leaving 6 bases of the junction without a gene match. Whole blood was collected in K2EDTA tubes by collaborating institutions according to the institutions' own protocols. For TCRbeta analysis, collaborators shipped samples in one of three forms: frozen whole blood, isolated PBMCs, or DNA extracted from either of those sample types. TCRbeta CDR3 regions were amplified from genomic DNA using the immunoSEQ Assay, a bias-controlled multiplex PCR. As for the authors' bioinformatics: Within the assay, amplification of reference gene primers was used to estimate how many nucleated cells each sample contained. To quantify the absolute abundance of each unique TCRbeta CDR3 rearrangement, sequence reads were collapsed and filtered. For each sample, productive Simpson clonality was calculated by taking the square root of Simpson's diversity index across productive rearrangements. TCRdb obtained this table from immuneACCESS and retained in-frame rearrangements with V and J assigned. These tables miss some clones; where compared with another copy, unresolved V genes account for less than half of the shortfall, and the remainder is unexplained. V and J calls and clone size are as listed in that table; D and trimming were resolved from the DNA. In all, the sample holds tens of thousands of clones, and around 92% of those were seen once. The ten largest clones capture approximately 2.1% of the sample.

The specimen was peripheral blood. The receptor chain draws on TRBV19 and TRBJ1-2; 10 nucleotides in the junction match TRBD1. The source is a man aged 60 to 75 with acute or convalescent COVID-19. The CDR3 in this case is CASSSDRGRNGYTF. The DNA sequence is given as TGTGCCAGTAGTTCGGACAGGGGGAGGAATGGCTACACCTTC.